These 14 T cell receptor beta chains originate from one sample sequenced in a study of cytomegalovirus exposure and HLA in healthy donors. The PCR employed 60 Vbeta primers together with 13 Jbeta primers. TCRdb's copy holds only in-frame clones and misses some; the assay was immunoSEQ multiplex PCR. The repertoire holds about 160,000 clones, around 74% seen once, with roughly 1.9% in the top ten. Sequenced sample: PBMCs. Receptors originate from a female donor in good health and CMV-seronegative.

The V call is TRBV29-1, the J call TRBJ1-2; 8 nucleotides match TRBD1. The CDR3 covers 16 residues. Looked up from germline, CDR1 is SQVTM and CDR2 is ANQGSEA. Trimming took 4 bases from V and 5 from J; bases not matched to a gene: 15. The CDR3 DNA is TGCAGCGTTGTGGCCGACAGGGGCCCCAGACCTTATGGCTACACCTTC. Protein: CSVVADRGPRPYGYTF.

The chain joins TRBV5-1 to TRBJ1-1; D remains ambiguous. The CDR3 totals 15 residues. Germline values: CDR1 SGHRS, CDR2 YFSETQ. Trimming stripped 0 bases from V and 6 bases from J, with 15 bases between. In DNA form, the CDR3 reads TGCGCCAGCAGCTTGGTTTCCGACATGCTCCCTGAAGCTTTCTTT. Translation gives CASSLVSDMLPEAFF. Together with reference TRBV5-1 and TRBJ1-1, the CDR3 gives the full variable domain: KAGVTQTPRYLIKTRGQQVTLSCSPISGHRSVSWYQQTPGQGLQFLFEYFSETQRNKGNFPGRFSGRQFSNSRSEMNVSTLELGDSALYLCASSLVSDMLPEAFFGQGTRLTVV.

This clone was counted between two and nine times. For the CDR3, the DNA is TGTGCCAGCAGTGCCTCGTCCGGGACAAACTTTCAGCCCCAGCATTTT. Amino acid sequence: CASSASSGTNFQPQHF. V gene TRBV25-1 combines with J gene TRBJ1-5, with D possibly being TRBD1 (6 bases). CDR1 and CDR2 from the germline V gene are MGHDK and SYGVNS. Trimming pared 4 bases from V and 6 bases from J, leaving 19 bases between. There are 16 residues in the CDR3. The full variable domain, completed using reference TRBV25-1 and TRBJ1-5, is EADIYQTPRYLVIGTGKKITLECSQTMGHDKMYWYQQDPGMELHLIHYSYGVNSTEKGDLSSESTVSRIRTEHFPLTLESARPSHTSQYLCASSASSGTNFQPQHFGDGTRLSIL.

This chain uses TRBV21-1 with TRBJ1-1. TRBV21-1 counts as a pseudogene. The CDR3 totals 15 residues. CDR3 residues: CASSKNTGRETEAFF. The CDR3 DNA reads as TGTGCCAGCAGCAAAAATACGGGGAGAGAGACTGAAGCTTTCTTT.

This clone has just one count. The CDR3 coding sequence is TGCGCCAGCAGCTTGACAGGGGAGTTGGGGAAAGCTTTCTTT. It yields the protein CASSLTGELGKAFF. V gene TRBV5-1 combines with J gene TRBJ1-1, with 7 bases matching TRBD1. J was trimmed by 9 bases and V by 1 base; bases with no gene match: 9. Germline V gives CDR1 SGHRS, CDR2 YFSETQ. This CDR3 contains 14 residues. Looking up the rest from reference TRBV5-1 and TRBJ1-1 gives the full variable domain: KAGVTQTPRYLIKTRGQQVTLSCSPISGHRSVSWYQQTPGQGLQFLFEYFSETQRNKGNFPGRFSGRQFSNSRSEMNVSTLELGDSALYLCASSLTGELGKAFFGQGTRLTVV.

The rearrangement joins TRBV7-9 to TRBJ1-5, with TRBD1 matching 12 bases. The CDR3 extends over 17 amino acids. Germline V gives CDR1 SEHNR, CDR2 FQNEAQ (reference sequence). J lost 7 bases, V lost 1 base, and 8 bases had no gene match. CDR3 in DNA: TGTGCCAGCAGCTTAGGGGGGGGGACAGGGGGCGCCCAGCCCCAGCATTTT. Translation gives CASSLGGGTGGAQPQHF. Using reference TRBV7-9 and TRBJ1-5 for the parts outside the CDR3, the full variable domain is DTGVSQNPRHKITKRGQNVTFRCDPISEHNRLYWYRQTLGQGPEFLTYFQNEAQLEKSRLLSDRFSAERPKGSFSTLEIQRTEQGDSAMYLCASSLGGGTGGAQPQHFGDGTRLSIL.

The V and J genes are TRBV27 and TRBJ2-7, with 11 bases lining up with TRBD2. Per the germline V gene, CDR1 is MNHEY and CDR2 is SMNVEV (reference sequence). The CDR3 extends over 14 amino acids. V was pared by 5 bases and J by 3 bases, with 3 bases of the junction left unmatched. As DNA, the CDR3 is TGTGCCAGCAGTCCCGGGACTAGCGGCTACGAGCAGTACTTC. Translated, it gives CASSPGTSGYEQYF.

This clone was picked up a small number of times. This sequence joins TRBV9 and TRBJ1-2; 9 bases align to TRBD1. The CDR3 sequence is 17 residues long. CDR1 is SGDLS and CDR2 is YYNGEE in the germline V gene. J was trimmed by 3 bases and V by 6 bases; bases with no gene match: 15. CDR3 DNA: TGTGCCAGCACCCTTGTGGGGACAGGGTCTTCCTACTATGGCTACACCTTC. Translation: CASTLVGTGSSYYGYTF.

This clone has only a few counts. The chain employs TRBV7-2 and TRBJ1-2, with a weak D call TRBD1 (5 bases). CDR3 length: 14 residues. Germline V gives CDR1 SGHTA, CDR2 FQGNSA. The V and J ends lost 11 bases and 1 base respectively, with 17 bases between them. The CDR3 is CAGGARTYNYGYTF. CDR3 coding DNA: TGTGCCGGAGGGGCACGGACTTATAACTATGGCTACACCTTC.

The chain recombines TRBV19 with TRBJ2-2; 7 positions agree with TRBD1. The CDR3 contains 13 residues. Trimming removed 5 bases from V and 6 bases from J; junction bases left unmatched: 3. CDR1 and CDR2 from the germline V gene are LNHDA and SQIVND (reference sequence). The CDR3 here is CASSYQGAGELFF. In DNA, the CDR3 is TGTGCCAGTAGTTACCAGGGGGCCGGGGAGCTGTTTTTT.

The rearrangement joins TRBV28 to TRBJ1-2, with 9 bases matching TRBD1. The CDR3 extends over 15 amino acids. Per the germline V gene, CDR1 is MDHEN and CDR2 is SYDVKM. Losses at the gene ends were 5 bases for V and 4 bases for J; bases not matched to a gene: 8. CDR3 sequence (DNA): TGTGCCAGCAGTCCAGGGACAGGGCTAACCTATGGCTACACCTTC. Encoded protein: CASSPGTGLTYGYTF.

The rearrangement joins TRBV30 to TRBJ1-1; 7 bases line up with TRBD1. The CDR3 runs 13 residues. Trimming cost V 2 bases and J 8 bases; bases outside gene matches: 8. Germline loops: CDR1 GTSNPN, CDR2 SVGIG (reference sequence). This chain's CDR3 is CAWSKGQALEAFF. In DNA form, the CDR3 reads TGTGCCTGGAGTAAAGGACAGGCTCTGGAAGCTTTCTTT.

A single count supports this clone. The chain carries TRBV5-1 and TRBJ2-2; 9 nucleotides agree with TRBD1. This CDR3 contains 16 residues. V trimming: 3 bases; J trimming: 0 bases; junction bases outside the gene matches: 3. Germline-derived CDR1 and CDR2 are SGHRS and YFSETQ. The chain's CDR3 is CASSSDRGTNTGELFF. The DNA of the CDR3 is TGCGCCAGCAGCTCTGACAGGGGGACGAACACCGGGGAGCTGTTTTTT.

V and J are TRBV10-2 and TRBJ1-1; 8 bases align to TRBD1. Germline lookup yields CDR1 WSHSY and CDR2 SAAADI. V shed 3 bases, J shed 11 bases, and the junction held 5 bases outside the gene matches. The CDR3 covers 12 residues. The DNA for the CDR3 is TGCGCCAGCAGTGATGGGCAGGGGGCGGCTTTCTTT. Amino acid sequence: CASSDGQGAAFF.